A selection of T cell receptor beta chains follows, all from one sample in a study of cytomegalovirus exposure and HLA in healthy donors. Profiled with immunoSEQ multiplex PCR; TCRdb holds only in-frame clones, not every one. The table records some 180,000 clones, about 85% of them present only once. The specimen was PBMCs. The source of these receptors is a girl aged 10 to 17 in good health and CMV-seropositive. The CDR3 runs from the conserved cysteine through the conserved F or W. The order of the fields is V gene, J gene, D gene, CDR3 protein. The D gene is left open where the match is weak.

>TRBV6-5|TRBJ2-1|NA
CASHSTQFNEQFF
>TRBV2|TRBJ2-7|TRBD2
CASSPLGVRGSSYEQYF
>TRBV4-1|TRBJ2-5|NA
CASSLEETQYF
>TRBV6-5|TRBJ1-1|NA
CASSYSSGTRTEAFF
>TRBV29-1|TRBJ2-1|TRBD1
CSESGQAYNEQFF
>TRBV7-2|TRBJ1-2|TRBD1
CASSFKLAGGGYTF
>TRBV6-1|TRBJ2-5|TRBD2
CASIASGTETQYF
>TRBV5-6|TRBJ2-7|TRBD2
CASSPLARYEQYF
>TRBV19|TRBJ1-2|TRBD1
CASSTWDRADYGYTF
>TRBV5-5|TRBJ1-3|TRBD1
CASSLAPQGVRGNTIYF
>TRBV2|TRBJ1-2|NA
CASIGTVLSGYGYTF
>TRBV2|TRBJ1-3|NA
CASMGGSGNTIYF